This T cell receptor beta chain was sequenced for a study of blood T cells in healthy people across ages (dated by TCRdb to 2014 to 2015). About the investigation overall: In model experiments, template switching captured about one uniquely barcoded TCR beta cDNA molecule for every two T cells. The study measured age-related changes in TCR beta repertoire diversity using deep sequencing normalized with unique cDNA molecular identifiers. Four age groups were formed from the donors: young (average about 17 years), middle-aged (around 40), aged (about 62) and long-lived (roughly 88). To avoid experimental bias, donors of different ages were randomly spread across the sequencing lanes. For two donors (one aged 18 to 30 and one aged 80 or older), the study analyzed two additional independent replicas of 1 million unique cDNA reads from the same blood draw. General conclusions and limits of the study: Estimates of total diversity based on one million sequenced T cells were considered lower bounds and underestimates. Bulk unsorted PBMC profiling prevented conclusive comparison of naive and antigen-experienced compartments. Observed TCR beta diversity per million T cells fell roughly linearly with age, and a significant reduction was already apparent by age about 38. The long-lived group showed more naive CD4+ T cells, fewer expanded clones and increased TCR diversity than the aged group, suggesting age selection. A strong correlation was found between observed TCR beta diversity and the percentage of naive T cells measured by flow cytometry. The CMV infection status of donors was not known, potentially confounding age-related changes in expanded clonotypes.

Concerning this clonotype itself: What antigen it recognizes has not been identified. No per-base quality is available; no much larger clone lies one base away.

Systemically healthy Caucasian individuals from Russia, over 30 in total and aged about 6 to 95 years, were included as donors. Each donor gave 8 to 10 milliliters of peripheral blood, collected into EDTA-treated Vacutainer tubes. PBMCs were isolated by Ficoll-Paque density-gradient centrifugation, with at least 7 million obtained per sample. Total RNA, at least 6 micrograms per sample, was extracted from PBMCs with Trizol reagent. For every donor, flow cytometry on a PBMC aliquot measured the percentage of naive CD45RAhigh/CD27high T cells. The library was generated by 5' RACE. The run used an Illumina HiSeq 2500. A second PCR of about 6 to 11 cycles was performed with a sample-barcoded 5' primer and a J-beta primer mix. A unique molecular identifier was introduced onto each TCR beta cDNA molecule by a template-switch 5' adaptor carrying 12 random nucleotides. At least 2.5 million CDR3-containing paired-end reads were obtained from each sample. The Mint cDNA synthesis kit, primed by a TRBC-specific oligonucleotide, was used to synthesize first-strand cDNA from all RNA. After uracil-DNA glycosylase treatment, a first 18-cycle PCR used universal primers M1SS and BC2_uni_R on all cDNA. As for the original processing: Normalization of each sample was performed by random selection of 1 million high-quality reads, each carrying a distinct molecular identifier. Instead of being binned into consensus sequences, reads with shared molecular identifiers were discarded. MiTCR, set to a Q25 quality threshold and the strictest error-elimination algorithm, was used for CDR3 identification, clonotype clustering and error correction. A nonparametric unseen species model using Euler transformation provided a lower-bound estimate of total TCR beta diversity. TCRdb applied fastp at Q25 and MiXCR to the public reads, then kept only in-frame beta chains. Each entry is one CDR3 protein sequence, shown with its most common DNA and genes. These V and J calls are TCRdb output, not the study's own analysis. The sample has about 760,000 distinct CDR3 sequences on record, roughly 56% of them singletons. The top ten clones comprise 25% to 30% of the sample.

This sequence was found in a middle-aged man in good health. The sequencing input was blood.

CDR3 protein: CASSVREGGYTF. The nucleotide sequence is TGTGCCAGCAGTGTCCGGGAGGGTGGCTACACCTTC. The chain links TRBV28 with TRBJ1-2; the D gene remains uncertain. The CDR3 has 12 amino acids, counting the end cysteine and phenylalanine. Solely the CDR3 DNA is kept, with 36 bases framed from the first base. The germline V gene gives CDR1 as MDHEN and CDR2 as SYDVKM. Between the V and J ends, shortened by 5 bases and 7 bases respectively, the junction contains 11 bases.